Sequencing of this T cell receptor (beta chain) was carried out in a study of CD8 T cells in ankylosing spondylitis. Study outcomes and limitations: Clones linked to the disease showed a CD8+ phenotype. They occurred at relatively low frequencies in peripheral blood. Roughly eight highly homologous variants made up a TCR beta motif that seemed to typify ankylosing spondylitis blood.

About this clonotype: Its antigen is not known.

The CDR3 has 16 amino acids. Trimming cost V 3 bases and J 6 bases, with 17 bases left between them. Germline-derived CDR1 and CDR2 are KGHSH and LQKENI. Libraries of TCR beta came from quantitative 5'-RACE with molecular barcodes. MiXCR was run by TCRdb on the 5' RACE reads, yielding one entry per CDR3 protein. The table shows about 540,000 distinct CDR3 sequences, with roughly an eighth occurring only once. The material sequenced was blood, either unsorted or a sorted T cell fraction (not recorded which). This TCR came from a male donor with ankylosing spondylitis. The chain links TRBV18 to TRBJ2-2; D possibly matches TRBD1 or TRBD2 (5 bases each). The CDR3 reads CASSPQRRDAAGELFF. The CDR3 region has the DNA TGTGCCAGCTCACCCCAAAGACGGGACGCGGCCGGGGAGCTGTTTTTT. Drawing the rest from reference TRBV18 and TRBJ2-2, the complete variable domain is NAGVMQNPRHLVRRRGQEARLRCSPMKGHSHVYWYRQLPEEGLKFMVYLQKENIIDESGMPKERFSAEFPKEGPSILRIQQVVRGDSAAYFCASSPQRRDAAGELFFGEGSRLTVL.